The 7 T cell receptor beta chains reported below all come from one sample, sequenced in a study of CD8+ T cells in alopecia areata. The sequencing template was cDNA reverse transcribed from extracted RNA. TCRdb's copy holds only in-frame clones and misses some; the assay was immunoSEQ multiplex PCR. This table has around 200,000 clones, around 58% appearing once. Treatment here: oral pan-JAK inhibitor, 5-10 mg twice daily. The specimen comprised CD8+ T cells sorted from blood, sampled at week 24, from a patient treated with tofacitinib. Receptors were obtained from a human donor with alopecia areata.

In its sample, this clone was seen once. The chain links TRBV4-2 to TRBJ2-2; the D is unclear. There are 14 residues in the CDR3. The germline V gene encodes CDR1 LGHNA and CDR2 YNFKEQ. Trimming left V 4 bases short and J 6 bases short, with 12 bases between. CDR3 sequence reads: CASSPPASPGELFF. DNA of the CDR3: TGTGCCAGCAGCCCCCCAGCCAGCCCCGGGGAGCTGTTTTTT.

V and J are TRBV10-3 and TRBJ2-3, with TRBD2 identical over 8 bases. This CDR3 contains 16 residues. The germline V gene has CDR1 ENHRY and CDR2 SYGVKD. With V trimmed by 11 bases and J by 6 bases, 19 bases remained unmatched. CDR3 loop: CAVYSGTRIENDTQYF. CDR3 DNA sequence: TGTGCCGTCTACTCCGGGACTAGGATCGAAAATGATACGCAGTATTTT.

This rearrangement joins TRBV2 to TRBJ2-7; D is perhaps TRBD1 (5 bases). CDR3 length equals 12 residues. CDR1 and CDR2 (germline): SNHLY, FYNNEI. With 7 bases removed from V and 4 bases from J, the gap between germline ends came to 11 bases. CDR3 nucleotides: TGTGCCAGCATGAACAGGAATTACGAGCAGTACTTC. Its protein is CASMNRNYEQYF.

This clone has a handful of counts. The rearrangement uses TRBV5-6 and TRBJ2-1, with D uncertain. The V and J ends lost 7 bases and 1 base respectively, with 12 bases between them. This CDR3 contains 14 residues. CDR1 is SGHDT and CDR2 is YYEEEE in the germline V gene. CDR3 DNA sequence: TGTGCCAGCCAACACCCACTATCCTACAATGAGCAGTTCTTC. It translates to CASQHPLSYNEQFF. The full variable domain, rest sourced from reference TRBV5-6 and TRBJ2-1, is DAGVTQSPTHLIKTRGQQVTLRCSPKSGHDTVSWYQQALGQGPQFIFQYYEEEERQRGNFPDRFSGHQFPNYSSELNVNALLLGDSALYLCASQHPLSYNEQFFGPGTRLTVL.

The rearrangement links TRBV7-9 to TRBJ1-5; D is possibly TRBD1 (5 bases). Germline V gene lookup returns CDR1 SEHNR and CDR2 FQNEAQ (reference sequence). The V gene lost 3 bases and the J gene lost 3 bases, with 9 bases spanning the gap. The CDR3 totals 14 residues. The CDR3 region is CASSFGDYNQPQHF. The CDR3 DNA reads as TGTGCCAGCAGCTTCGGGGACTACAATCAGCCCCAGCATTTT.

The CDR3 is CASSLADFFTDTQYF. CDR3 coding DNA: TGTGCCAGCAGCTTAGCAGACTTTTTCACAGATACGCAGTATTTT. The V call is TRBV7-2, the J call TRBJ2-3; no clear D gene. Looked up from germline, CDR1 is SGHTA and CDR2 is FQGNSA. The CDR3 spans 15 residues. V lost 0 bases and J 2 bases, leaving 9 bases between the germline ends.

This chain joins TRBV7-9 and TRBJ2-1, with 14 bases fitting TRBD2. The CDR3 covers 16 residues. The V and J ends lost 4 bases and 8 bases, in that order; junction bases with no gene match: 7. Germline V gene sequence: CDR1 SEHNR, CDR2 FQNEAQ (reference sequence). The CDR3 here is CASSSPTSGGAYEQFF. The CDR3 nucleotides read TGTGCCAGCAGCTCCCCGACTAGCGGGGGGGCTTATGAGCAGTTCTTC.